Here is one T cell receptor (beta chain) with its context. In germline, CDR1 is GTSNPN, CDR2 SVGIG (reference sequence). The CDR3 contains 13 residues. Trimming at V came to 3 bases and at J to 4 bases, leaving 3 bases not matched to a gene. This specimen belongs to a study of cytomegalovirus exposure and HLA in healthy donors. Data came from immunoSEQ multiplex PCR; TCRdb stores just in-frame clones and leaves some out. The repertoire holds about 120,000 clones, with roughly 90% as singletons. The TCR originated in a woman aged 18-29 years in good health and CMV-seropositive. The sequenced sample consisted of PBMCs. The chain combines TRBV30 with TRBJ1-2; the match to TRBD1 covers 9 bases. CDR3 region: CAWSTGGLYGYTF. The CDR3 DNA is TGTGCCTGGAGCACAGGGGGCCTCTATGGCTACACCTTC.